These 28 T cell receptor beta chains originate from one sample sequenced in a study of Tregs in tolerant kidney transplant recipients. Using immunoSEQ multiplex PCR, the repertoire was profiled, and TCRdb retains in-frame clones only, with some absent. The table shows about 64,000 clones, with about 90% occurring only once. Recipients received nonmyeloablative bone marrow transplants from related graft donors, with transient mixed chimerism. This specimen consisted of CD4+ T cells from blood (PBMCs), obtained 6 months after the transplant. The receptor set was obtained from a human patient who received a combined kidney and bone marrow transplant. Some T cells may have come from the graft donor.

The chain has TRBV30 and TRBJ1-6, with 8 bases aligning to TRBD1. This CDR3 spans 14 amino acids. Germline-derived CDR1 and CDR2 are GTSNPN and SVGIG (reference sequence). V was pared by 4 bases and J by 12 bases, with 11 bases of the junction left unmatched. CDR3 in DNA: TGTGCCTGGAATACCCACAGGGGGGAAGGACCCCTCCACTTT. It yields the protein CAWNTHRGEGPLHF.

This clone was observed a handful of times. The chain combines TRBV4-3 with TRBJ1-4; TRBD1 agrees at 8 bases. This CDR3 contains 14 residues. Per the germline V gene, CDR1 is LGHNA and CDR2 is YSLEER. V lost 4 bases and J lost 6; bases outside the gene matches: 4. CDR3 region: CASSRGQEDEKLFF. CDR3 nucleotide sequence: TGCGCCAGCAGCCGGGGACAGGAGGATGAAAAACTGTTTTTT.

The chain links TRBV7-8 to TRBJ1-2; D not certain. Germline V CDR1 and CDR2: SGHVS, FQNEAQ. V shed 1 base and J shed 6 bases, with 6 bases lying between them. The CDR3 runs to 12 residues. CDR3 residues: CASSLVSHGYTF. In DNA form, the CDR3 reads TGTGCCAGCAGCTTAGTATCCCATGGCTACACCTTC.

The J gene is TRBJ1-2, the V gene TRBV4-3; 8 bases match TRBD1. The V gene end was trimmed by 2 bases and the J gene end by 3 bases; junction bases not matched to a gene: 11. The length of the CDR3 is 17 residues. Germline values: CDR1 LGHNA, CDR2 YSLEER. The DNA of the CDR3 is TGCGCCAGCAGCCAACTTCTACAGGGGGTACTCGACTATGGCTACACCTTC. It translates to CASSQLLQGVLDYGYTF.

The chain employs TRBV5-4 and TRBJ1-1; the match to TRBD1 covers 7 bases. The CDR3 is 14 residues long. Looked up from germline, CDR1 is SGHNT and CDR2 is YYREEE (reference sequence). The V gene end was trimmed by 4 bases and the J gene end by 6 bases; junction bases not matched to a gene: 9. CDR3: CASSTTGRDSEAFF. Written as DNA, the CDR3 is TGTGCCAGCAGCACGACAGGGAGAGACTCTGAAGCTTTCTTT.

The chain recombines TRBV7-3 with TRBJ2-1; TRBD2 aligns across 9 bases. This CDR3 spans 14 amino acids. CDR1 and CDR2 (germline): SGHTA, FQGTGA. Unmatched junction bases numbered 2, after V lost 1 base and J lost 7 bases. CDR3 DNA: TGTGCCAGCAGCTTAAGCGGGGGGGCGAATGAGCAGTTCTTC. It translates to CASSLSGGANEQFF.

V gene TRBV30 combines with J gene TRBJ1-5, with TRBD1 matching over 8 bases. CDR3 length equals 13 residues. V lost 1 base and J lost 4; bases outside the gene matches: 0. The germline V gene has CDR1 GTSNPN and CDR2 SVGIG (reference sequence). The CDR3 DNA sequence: TGTGCCTGGAGTGGGACAGGGAATCAGCCCCAGCATTTT. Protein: CAWSGTGNQPQHF. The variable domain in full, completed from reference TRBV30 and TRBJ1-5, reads SQTIHQWPATLVQPVGSPLSLECTVEGTSNPNLYWYRQAAGRGLQLLFYSVGIGQISSEVPQNLSASRPQDRQFILSSKKLLLSDSGFYLCAWSGTGNQPQHFGDGTRLSIL.

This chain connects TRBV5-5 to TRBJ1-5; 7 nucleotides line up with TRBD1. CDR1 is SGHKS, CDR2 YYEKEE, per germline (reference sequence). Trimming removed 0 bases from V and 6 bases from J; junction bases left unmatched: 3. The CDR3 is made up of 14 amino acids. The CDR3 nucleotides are TGTGCCAGCAGCTTGGTACAGGGGAGTCAGCCCCAGCATTTT. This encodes CASSLVQGSQPQHF.

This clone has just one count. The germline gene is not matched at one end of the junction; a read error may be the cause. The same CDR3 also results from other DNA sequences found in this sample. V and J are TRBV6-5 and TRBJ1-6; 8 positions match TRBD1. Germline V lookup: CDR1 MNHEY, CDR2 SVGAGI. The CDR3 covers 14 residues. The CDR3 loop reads CASSARGRDSPLHF. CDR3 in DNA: TGTGCCAGCAGTGCCAGGGGGCGAGATTCCCCCCTCCACTTT.

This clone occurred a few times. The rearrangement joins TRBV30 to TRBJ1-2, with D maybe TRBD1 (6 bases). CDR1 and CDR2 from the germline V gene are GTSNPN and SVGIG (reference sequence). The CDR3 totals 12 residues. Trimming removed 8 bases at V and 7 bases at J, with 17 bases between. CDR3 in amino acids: CASYILGGGYTF. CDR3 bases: TGTGCCAGCTATATACTAGGGGGTGGCTACACCTTC. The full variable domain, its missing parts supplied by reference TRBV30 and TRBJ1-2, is SQTIHQWPATLVQPVGSPLSLECTVEGTSNPNLYWYRQAAGRGLQLLFYSVGIGQISSEVPQNLSASRPQDRQFILSSKKLLLSDSGFYLCASYILGGGYTFGSGTRLTVV.

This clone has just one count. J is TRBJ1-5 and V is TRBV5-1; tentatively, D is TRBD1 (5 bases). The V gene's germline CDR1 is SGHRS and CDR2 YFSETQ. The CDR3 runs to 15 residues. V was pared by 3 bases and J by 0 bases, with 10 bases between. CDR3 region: CASSYPGYSNQPQHF. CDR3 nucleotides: TGCGCCAGCAGCTACCCAGGGTATAGCAATCAGCCCCAGCATTTT.

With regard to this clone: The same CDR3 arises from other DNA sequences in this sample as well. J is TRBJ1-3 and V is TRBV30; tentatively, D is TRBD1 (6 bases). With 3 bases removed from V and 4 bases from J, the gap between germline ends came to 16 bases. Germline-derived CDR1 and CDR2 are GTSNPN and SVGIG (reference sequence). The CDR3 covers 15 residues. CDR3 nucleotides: TGTGCCTGGAGCCCGGCGGGGGCGATGGGAAACACCATATATTTT. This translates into CAWSPAGAMGNTIYF.

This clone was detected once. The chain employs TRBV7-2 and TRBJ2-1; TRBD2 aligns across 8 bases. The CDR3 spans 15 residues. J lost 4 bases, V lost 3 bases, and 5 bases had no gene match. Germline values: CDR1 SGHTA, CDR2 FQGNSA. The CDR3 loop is CASSFFSGMYNEQFF. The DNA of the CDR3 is TGTGCCAGCAGCTTCTTTAGCGGGATGTACAATGAGCAGTTCTTC.

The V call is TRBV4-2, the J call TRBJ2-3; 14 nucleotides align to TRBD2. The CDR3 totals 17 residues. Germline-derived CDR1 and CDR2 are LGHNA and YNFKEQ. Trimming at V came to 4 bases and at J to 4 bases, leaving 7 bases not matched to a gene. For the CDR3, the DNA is TGTGCCAGCAGCCGTGTGGGACTAGCGGGAGAGGCAGATACGCAGTATTTT. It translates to CASSRVGLAGEADTQYF.

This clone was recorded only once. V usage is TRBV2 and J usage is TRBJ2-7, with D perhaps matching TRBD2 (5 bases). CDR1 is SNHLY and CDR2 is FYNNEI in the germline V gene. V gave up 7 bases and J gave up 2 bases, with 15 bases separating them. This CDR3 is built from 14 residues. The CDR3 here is CASTLGGRAYEQYF. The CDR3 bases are TGTGCCAGCACCCTTGGAGGTCGCGCCTACGAGCAGTACTTC.

The CDR3 coding sequence is TGTGCCAGTGGGAGAGAGGGACTAGCTACCGGGGAGCTGTTTTTT. Translating gives CASGREGLATGELFF. V gene TRBV9 combines with J gene TRBJ2-2; 9 bases match TRBD2. This CDR3 spans 15 amino acids. Germline loops: CDR1 SGDLS, CDR2 YYNGEE. J lost 5 bases, V lost 8 bases, and 10 bases had no gene match.

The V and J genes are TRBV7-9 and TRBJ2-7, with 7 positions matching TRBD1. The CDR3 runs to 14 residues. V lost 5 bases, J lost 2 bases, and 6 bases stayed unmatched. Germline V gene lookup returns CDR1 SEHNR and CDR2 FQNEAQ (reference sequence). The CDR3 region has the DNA TGTGCCAGCAGCCCATGGGGACAGACCTACGAGCAGTACTTC. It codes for CASSPWGQTYEQYF.

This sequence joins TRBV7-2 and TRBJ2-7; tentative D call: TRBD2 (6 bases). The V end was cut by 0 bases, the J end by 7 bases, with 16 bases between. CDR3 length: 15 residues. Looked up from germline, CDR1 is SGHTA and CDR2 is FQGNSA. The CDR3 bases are TGTGCCAGCAGCTTAGCGGGAGGAATTTCCTGGGAGCAGTACTTC. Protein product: CASSLAGGISWEQYF.

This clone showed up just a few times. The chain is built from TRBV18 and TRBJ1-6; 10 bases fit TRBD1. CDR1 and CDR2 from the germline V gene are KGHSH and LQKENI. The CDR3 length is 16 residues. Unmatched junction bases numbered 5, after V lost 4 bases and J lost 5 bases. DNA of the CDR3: TGTGCCAGCTCACTATCGACAGGGGGCAATAATTCACCCCTCCACTTT. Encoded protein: CASSLSTGGNNSPLHF.

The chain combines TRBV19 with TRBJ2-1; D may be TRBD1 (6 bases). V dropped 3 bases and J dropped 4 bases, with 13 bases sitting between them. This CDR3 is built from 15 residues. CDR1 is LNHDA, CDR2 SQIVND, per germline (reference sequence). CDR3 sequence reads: CASSIGRGSYNEQFF. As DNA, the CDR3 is TGTGCCAGTAGTATTGGTAGGGGGAGTTACAATGAGCAGTTCTTC.

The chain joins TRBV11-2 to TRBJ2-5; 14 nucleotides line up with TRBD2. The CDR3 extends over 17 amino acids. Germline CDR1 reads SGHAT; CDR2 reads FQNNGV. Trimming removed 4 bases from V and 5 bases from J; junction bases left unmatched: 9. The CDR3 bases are TGTGCCAGCAGCTACCGACTAGCGGGAGGGCCGGGGGAGACCCAGTACTTC. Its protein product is CASSYRLAGGPGETQYF.

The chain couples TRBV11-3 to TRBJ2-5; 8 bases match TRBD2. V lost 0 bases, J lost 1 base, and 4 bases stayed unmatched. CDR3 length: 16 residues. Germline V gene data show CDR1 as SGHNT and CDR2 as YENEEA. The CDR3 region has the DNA TGTGCCAGCAGCTTAGATGGTAGCGGGATCCAAGAGACCCAGTACTTC. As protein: CASSLDGSGIQETQYF.

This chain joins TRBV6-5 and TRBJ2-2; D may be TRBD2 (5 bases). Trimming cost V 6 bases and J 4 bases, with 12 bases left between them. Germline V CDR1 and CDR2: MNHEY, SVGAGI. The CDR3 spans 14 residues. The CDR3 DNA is TGTGCCAGCAGCCGTAGCGAGGGCACCGGGGAGCTGTTTTTT. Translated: CASSRSEGTGELFF.

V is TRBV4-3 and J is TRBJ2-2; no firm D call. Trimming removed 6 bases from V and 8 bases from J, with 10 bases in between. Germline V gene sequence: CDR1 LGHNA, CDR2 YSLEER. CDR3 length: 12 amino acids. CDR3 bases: TGCGCCAGCAGTCAGATGTGGGGGGAGCTGTTTTTT. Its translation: CASSQMWGELFF.

The CDR3 DNA follows: TGTGCCAGCAGCTTGTATTACGGGGGGGCCCAGCGAGAGACCCAGTACTTC. Its protein is CASSLYYGGAQRETQYF. J is TRBJ2-5 and V is TRBV5-4; 8 bases are shared with TRBD2. The CDR3 loop spans 17 amino acids. With V trimmed by 1 base and J by 4 bases, 12 bases remained unmatched. Germline V lookup: CDR1 SGHNT, CDR2 YYREEE (reference sequence).

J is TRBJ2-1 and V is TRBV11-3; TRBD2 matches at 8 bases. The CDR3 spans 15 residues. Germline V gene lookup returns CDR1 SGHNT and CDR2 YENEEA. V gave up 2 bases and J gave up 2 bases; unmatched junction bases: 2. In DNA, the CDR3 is TGTGCCAGCAGCTTATCGGGAGGGACCTACAATGAGCAGTTCTTC. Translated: CASSLSGGTYNEQFF.

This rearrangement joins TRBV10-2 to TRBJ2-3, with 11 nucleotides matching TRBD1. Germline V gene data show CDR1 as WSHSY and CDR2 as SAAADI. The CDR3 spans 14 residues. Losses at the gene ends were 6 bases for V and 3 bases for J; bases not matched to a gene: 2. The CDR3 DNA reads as TGCGCCAGCAGGGACAGGGGGCGGACAGATACGCAGTATTTT. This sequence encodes CASRDRGRTDTQYF.

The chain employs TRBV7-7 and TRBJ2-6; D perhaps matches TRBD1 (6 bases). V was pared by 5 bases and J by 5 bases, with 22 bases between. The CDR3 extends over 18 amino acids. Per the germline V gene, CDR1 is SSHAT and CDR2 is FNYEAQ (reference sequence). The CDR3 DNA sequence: TGTGCCAGCAGCGGGACACGTAAGCCACAAAGTCGGGCCAACGTCCTGACTTTC. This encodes CASSGTRKPQSRANVLTF.